This T cell receptor beta chain was sequenced for a study of T cells in Graves' hyperthyroidism and ophthalmopathy. V was shortened by 3 bases and J by 7 bases, with 7 bases between the two germline ends. Germline V gene data show CDR1 as SGHTA and CDR2 as FQGNSA. The CDR3 spans 13 residues. This clonotype was seen repeatedly, ten times or more. RNA transcripts yielded amplified TCR beta CDR3 regions. HTBI primers were the set used in a first-round RT-PCR of the TCR CDR3. TCRdb called the multiplex PCR reads again in MiXCR, with one record for every CDR3 protein. Of about 840,000 distinct CDR3 sequences in the sample, around 38% were seen once. Stable Graves' hyperthyroidism denoted no ophthalmopathy progression over 18 months.

The chain is built from TRBV7-2 and TRBJ1-6; D is ambiguous. The sequenced sample was blood. This sequence was found in a man aged 18 to 29 with Graves' hyperthyroidism. DNA for the CDR3: TGTGCCAGCAGCTTCCGACCCAATTCACCCCTCCACTTT. Its translation: CASSFRPNSPLHF.